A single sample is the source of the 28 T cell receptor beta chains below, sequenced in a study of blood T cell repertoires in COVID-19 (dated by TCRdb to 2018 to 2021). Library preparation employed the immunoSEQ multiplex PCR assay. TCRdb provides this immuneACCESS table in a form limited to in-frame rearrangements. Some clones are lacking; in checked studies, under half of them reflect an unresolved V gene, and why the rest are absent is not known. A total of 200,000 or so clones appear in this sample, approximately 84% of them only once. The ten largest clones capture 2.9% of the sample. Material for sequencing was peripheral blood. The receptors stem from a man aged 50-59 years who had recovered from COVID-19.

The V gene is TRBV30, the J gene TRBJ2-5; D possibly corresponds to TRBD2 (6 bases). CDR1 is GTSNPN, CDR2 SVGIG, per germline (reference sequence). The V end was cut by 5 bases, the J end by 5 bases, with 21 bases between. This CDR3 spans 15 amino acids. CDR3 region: CAWGAKSGGRETQYF. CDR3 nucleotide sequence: TGTGCCTGGGGGGCTAAGTCCGGAGGGAGGGAGACCCAGTACTTC.

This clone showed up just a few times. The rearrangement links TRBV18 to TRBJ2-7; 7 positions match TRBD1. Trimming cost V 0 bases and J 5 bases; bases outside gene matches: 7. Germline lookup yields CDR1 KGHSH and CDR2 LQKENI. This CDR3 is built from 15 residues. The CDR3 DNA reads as TGTGCCAGCTCACCACCGTCGAAGGGGGCCAACGAGCAGTACTTC. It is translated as CASSPPSKGANEQYF.

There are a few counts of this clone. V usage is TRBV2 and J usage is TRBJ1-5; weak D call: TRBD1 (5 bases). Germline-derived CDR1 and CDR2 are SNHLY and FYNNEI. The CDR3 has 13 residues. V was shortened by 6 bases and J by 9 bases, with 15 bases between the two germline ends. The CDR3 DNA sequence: TGTGCCAGCAGGGAGGGGAACCGCCGGCCCCAGCATTTT. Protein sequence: CASREGNRRPQHF.

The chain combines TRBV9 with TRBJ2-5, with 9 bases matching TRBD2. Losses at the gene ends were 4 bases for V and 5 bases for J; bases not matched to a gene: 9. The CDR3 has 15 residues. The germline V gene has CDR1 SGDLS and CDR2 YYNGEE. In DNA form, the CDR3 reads TGTGCCAGCAGCACCCAAGCGGGAGGTCGGGAGACCCAGTACTTC. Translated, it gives CASSTQAGGRETQYF.

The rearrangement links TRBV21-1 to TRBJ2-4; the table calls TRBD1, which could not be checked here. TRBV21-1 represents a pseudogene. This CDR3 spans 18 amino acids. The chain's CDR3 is CASSRPGQERLAKNIQYF. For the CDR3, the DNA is TGTGCCAGCAGCAGGCCGGGACAGGAGAGACTAGCCAAAAACATTCAGTACTTC.

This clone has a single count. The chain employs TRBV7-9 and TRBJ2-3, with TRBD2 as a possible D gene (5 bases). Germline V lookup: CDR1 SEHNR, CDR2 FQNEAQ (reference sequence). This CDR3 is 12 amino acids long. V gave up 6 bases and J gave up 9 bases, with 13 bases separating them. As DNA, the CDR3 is TGTGCCAGCAGTCTAACTAGAGAGACGCAGTATTTT. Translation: CASSLTRETQYF. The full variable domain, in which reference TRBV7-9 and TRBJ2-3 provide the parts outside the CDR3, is DTGVSQNPRHKITKRGQNVTFRCDPISEHNRLYWYRQTLGQGPEFLTYFQNEAQLEKSRLLSDRFSAERPKGSFSTLEIQRTEQGDSAMYLCASSLTRETQYFGPGTRLTVL.

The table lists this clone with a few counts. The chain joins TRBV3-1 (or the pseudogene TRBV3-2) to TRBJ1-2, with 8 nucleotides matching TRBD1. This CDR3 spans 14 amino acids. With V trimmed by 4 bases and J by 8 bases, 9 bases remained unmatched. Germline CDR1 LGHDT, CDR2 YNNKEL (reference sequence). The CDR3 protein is CASSPSGTGRGYTF. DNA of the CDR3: TGTGCCAGCAGCCCGTCCGGGACAGGACGAGGCTACACCTTC.

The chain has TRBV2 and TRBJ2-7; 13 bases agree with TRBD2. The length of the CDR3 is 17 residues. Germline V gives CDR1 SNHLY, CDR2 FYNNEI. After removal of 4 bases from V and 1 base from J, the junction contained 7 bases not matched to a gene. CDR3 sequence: CASSGGLAGAESYEQYF. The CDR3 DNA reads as TGTGCCAGCAGTGGAGGACTAGCGGGAGCAGAGTCCTACGAGCAGTACTTC. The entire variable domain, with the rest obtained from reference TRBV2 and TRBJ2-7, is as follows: EPEVTQTPSHQVTQMGQEVILRCVPISNHLYFYWYRQILGQKVEFLVSFYNNEISEKSEIFDDQFSVERPDGSNFTLKIRSTKLEDSAMYFCASSGGLAGAESYEQYFGPGTRLTVT.

The chain's CDR3 is CASNKAGGPNEQYF. For the CDR3, the DNA is TGTGCCAGCAACAAAGCGGGAGGGCCGAACGAGCAGTACTTC. The chain uses TRBV3-1 (or the pseudogene TRBV3-2) and TRBJ2-7; TRBD2 matches 10 bases. CDR3 length: 14 residues. V lost 7 bases to trimming and J lost 5 bases; unmatched junction nucleotides: 8. Germline V gene lookup returns CDR1 LGHDT and CDR2 YNNKEL (reference sequence).

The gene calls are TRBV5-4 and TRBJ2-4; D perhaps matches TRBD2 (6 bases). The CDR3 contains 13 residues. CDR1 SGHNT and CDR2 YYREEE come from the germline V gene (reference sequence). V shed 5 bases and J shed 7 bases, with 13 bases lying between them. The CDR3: CASRHSGGNIQYF. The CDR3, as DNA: TGTGCCAGCAGACACTCCGGGGGTAACATTCAGTACTTC.

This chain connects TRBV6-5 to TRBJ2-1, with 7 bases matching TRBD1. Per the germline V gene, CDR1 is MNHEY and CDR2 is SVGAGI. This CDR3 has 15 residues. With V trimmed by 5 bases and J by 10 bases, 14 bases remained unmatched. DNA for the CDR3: TGTGCCAGCAGTAGGGACAGTGCGTCGTGGAGGGAGCAGTTCTTC. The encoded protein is CASSRDSASWREQFF.

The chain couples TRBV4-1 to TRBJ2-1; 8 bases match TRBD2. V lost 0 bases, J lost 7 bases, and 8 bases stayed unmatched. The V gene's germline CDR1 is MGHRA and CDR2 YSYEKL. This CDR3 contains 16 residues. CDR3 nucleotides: TGCGCCAGCAGCCAAGATAGGGGTGGCGGGAGGAATGAGCAGTTCTTC. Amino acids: CASSQDRGGGRNEQFF.

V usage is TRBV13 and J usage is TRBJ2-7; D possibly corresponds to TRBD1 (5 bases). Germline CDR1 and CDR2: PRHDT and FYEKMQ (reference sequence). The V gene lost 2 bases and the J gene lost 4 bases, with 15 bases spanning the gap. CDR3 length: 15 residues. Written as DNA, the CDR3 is TGTGCCAGCAGCTTACGGCAGGGTTCAAAGTACGAGCAGTACTTC. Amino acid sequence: CASSLRQGSKYEQYF.

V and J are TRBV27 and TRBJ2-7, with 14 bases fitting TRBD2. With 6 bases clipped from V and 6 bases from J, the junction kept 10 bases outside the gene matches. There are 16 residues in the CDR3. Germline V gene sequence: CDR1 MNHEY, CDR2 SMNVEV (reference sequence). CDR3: CASSLRTSGRPSEQYF. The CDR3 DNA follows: TGTGCCAGCAGCTTAAGGACTAGCGGGAGGCCTAGCGAGCAGTACTTC.

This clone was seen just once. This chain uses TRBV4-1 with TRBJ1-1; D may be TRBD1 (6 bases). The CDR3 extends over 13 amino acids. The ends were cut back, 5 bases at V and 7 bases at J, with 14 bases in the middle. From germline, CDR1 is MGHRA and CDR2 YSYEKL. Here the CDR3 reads CASSKQGRGEAFF. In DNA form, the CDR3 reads TGCGCCAGCAGCAAACAGGGTCGGGGTGAAGCTTTCTTT.

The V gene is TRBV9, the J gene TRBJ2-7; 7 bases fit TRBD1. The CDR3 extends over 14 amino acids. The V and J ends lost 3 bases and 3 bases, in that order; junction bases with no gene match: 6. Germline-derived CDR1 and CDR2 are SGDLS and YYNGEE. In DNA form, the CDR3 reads TGTGCCAGCAGCGCTGCCGGGACAGACTACGAGCAGTACTTC. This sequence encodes CASSAAGTDYEQYF.

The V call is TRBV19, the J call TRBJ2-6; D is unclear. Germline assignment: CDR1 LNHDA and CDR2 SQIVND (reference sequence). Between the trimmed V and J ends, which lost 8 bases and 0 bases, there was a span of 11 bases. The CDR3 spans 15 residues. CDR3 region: CASLGSRSGANVLTF. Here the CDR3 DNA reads TGTGCCAGTCTCGGTTCGCGCTCTGGGGCCAACGTCCTGACTTTC.

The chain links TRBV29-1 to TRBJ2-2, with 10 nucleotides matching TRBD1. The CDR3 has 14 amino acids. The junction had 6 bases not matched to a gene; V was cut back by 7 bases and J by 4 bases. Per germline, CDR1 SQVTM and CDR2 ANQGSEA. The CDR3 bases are TGCAGCGGGGGACAGGGGTCTGCCACCGGGGAGCTGTTTTTT. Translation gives CSGGQGSATGELFF.

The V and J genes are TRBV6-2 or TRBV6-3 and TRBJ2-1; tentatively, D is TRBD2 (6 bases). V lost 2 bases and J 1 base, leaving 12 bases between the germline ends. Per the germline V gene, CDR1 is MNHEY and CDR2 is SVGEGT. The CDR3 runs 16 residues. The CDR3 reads CASSYVGTGSYNEQFF. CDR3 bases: TGTGCCAGCAGTTACGTAGGGACTGGTTCCTACAATGAGCAGTTCTTC.

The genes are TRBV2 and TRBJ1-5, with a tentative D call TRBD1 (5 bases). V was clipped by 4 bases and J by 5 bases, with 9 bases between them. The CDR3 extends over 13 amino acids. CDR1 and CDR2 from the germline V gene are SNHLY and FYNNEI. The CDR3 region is CASSGQLYQPQHF. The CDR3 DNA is TGTGCCAGCAGTGGACAGCTTTATCAGCCCCAGCATTTT.

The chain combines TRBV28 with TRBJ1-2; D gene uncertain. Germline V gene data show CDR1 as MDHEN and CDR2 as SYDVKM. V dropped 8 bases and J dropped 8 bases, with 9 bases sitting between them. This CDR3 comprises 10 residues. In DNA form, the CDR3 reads TGTGCCAGCGCGGGGTACGGCTACACCTTC. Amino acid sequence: CASAGYGYTF.

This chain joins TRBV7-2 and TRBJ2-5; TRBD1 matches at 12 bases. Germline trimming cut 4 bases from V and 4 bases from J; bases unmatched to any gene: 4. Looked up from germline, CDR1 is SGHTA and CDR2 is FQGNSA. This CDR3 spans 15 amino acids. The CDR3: CASSSGQGAGETQYF. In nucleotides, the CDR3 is TGTGCCAGCAGCTCGGGACAGGGGGCCGGAGAGACCCAGTACTTC. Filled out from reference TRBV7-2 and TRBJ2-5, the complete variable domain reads GAGVSQSPSNKVTEKGKDVELRCDPISGHTALYWYRQSLGQGLEFLIYFQGNSAPDKSGLPSDRFSAERTGGSVSTLTIQRTQQEDSAVYLCASSSGQGAGETQYFGPGTRLLVL.

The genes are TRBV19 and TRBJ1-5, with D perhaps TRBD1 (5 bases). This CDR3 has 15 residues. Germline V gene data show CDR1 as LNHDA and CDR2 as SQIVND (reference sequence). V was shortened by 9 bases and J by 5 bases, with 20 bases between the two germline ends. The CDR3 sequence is CASRKRDADDQPQHF. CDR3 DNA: TGTGCCAGCCGCAAGCGGGACGCTGACGATCAGCCCCAGCATTTT.

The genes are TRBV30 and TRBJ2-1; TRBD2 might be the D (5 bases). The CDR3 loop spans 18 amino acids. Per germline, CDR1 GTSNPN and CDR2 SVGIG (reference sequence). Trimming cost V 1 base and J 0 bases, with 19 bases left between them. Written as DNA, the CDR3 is TGTGCCTGGAGTGGCCCCTCGGCCAGGAGGAGCTCCTACAATGAGCAGTTCTTC. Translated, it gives CAWSGPSARRSSYNEQFF.

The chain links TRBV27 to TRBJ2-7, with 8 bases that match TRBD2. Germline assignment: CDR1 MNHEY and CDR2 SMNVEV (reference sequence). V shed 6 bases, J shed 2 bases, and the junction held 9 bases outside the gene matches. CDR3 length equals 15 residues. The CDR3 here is CASSPTSALPYEQYF. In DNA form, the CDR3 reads TGTGCCAGCAGCCCGACTAGCGCCCTTCCCTACGAGCAGTACTTC.

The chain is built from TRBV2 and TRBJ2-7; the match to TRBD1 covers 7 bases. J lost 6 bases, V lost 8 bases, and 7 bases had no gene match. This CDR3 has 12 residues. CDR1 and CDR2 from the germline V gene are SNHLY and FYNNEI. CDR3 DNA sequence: TGTGCCAGCCGAAACAGGGGAGTCGAGCAGTACTTC. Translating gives CASRNRGVEQYF.

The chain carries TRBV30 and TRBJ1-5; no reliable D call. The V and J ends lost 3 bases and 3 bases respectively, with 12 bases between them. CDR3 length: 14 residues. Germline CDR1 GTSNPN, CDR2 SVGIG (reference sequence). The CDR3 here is CAWRADGNNQPQHF. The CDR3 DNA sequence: TGTGCCTGGAGGGCAGACGGGAACAATCAGCCCCAGCATTTT.

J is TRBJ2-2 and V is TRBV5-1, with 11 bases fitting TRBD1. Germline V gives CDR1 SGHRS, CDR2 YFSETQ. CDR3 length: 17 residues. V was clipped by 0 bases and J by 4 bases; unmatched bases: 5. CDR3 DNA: TGCGCCAGCAGCTTGGGGACAGGGGGCGAGGGCACCGGGGAGCTGTTTTTT. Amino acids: CASSLGTGGEGTGELFF.